This TCR beta chain comes out of a study of OX40 agonist ivuxolimab in advanced cancers. About the study: Patients got intravenous ivuxolimab at 0.01 to 10 mg/kg every 2 weeks.

This table comes from immunoSEQ multiplex PCR, and its TCRdb copy is limited to in-frame clones, with some not included. The repertoire holds over 30,000 clones, with roughly 86% as singletons. Between the trimmed V and J ends, which lost 7 bases and 4 bases, there was a span of 14 bases. Germline V CDR1 and CDR2: SGDLS, YYNGEE. This CDR3 is built from 13 residues. V usage is TRBV9 and J usage is TRBJ1-2; possible D gene TRBD1, 6 bases. This TCR came from an adult with an advanced solid tumor such as melanoma, head and neck, liver or kidney cancer. The source material was CD4+ or CD8+ T cells sorted from blood, sampled in a trial of the OX40 agonist ivuxolimab. CDR3 region: CASSLDRRYGYTF. CDR3 sequence (DNA): TGTGCCAGCTCCCTTGACAGGCGCTATGGCTACACCTTC.